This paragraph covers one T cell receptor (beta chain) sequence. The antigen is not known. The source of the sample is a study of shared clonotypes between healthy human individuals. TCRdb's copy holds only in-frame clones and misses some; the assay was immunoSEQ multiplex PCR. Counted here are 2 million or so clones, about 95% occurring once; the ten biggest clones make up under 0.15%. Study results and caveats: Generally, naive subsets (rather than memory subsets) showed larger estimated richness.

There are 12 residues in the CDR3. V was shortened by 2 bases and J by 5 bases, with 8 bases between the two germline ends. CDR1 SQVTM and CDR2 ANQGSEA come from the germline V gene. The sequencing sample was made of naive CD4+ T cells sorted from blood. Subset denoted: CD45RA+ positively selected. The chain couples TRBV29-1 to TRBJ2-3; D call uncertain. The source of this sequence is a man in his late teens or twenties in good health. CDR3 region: CSVEPVEDTQYF. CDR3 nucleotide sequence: TGCAGCGTTGAACCGGTCGAAGATACGCAGTATTTT.